This T cell receptor (beta chain) was captured in a study of blood T cell repertoires in COVID-19. Per the germline V gene, CDR1 is SGHNT and CDR2 is YENEEA. The V and J ends lost 1 base and 6 bases, in that order; junction bases with no gene match: 8. The CDR3 has 15 residues. TCRdb's table, derived via immunoSEQ multiplex PCR, lists solely in-frame clones and lacks some. The table records around 250,000 clones, roughly 90% of them present only once. The chain carries TRBV11-3 and TRBJ2-7; 8 nucleotides line up with TRBD1. The clonotype comes from a man aged 55 to 70 with acute or convalescent COVID-19. Sequenced: peripheral blood. The CDR3 nucleotides read TGTGCCAGCAGCTTAGGGCGGACAGGGCTGGGCGAGCAGTACTTC. Residues: CASSLGRTGLGEQYF.